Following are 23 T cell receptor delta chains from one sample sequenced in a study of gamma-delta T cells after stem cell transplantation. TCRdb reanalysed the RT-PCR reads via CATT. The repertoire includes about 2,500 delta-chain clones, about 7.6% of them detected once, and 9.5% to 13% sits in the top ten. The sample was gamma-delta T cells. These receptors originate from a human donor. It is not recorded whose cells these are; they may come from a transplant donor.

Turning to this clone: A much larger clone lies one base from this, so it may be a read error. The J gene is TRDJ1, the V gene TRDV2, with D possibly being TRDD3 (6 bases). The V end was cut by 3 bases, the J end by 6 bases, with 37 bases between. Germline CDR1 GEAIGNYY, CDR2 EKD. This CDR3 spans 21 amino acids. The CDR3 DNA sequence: TGTGCCTGTGACGCCGTTGGGGATTCCTCATCCAACCTACTGGGTGGGAATAAACTCATCTTT. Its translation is CACDAVGDSSSNLLGGNKLIF.

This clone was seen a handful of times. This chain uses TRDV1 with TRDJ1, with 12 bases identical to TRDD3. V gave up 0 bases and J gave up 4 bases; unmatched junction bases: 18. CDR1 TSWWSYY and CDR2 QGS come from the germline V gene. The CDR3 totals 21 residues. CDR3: CALGELDGTFRWGIRRDKLIF. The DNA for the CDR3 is TGTGCTCTTGGGGAACTAGACGGAACTTTCCGCTGGGGGATACGTCGCGATAAACTCATCTTT.

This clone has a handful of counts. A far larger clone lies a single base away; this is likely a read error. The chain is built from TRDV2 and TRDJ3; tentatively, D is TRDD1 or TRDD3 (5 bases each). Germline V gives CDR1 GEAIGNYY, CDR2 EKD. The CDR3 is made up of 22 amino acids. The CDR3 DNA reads TGTGCCTGTGACACACCCGAAATGCGGGATGGGGCTAGCTCCTGGGACACCCGACAGACGTTTTTC. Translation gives CACDTPEMRDGASSWDTRQTFF.

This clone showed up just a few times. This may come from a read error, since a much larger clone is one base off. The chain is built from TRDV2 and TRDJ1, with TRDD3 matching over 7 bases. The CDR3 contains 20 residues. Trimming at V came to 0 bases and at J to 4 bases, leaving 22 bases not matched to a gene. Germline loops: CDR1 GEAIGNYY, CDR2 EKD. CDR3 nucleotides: TGTGCCTGTGACACCGTAAGCACTGGGGTATACGCTGCTTTGAGCGATAAACTCATCTTT. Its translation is CACDTVSTGVYAALSDKLIF.

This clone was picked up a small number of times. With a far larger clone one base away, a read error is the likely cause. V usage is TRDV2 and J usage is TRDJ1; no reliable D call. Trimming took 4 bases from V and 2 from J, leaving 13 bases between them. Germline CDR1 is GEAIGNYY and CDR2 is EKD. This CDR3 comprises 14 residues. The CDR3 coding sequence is TGTGCCTGTGAAACGATTACTCTGACCGATAAACTCATCTTT. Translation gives CACETITLTDKLIF.

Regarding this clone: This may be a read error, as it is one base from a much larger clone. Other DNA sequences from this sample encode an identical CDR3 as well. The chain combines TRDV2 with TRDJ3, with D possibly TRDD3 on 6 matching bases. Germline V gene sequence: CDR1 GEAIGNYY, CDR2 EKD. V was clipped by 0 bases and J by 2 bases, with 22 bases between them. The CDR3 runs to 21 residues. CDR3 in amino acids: CACDTVATGGPSTWDTRQMFF. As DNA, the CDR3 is TGTGCCTGTGACACCGTCGCAACCGGGGGACCCAGCACCTGGGACACCCGACAGATGTTTTTC.

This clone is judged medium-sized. CDR3 region: CACDFLTVLGSDVGDKLIF. In DNA, the CDR3 is TGTGCCTGTGACTTTCTTACCGTACTGGGTTCGGATGTCGGAGATAAACTCATCTTT. V gene TRDV2 combines with J gene TRDJ1; D may be TRDD3 (6 bases). The CDR3 sequence is 19 residues long. V was cut by 3 bases and J by 5 bases, with 30 bases left in between. CDR1 and CDR2 (germline): GEAIGNYY, EKD.

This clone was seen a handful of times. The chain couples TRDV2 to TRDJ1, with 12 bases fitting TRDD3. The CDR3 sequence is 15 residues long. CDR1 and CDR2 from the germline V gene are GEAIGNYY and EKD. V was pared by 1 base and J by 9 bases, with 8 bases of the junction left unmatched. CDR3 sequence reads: CACDTVLGDTSELIF. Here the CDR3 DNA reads TGTGCCTGTGACACGGTGCTGGGGGATACGAGTGAACTCATCTTT.

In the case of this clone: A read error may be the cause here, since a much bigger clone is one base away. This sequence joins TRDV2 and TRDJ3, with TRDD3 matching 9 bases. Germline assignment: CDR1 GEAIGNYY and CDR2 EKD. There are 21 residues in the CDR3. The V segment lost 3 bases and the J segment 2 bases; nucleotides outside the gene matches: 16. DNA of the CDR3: TGTGCCTGTGACGCCGTCGTAACTGGGGGACCCAGCACCTGGGACACCCGACAGATGTTTTTC. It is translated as CACDAVVTGGPSTWDTRQMFF.

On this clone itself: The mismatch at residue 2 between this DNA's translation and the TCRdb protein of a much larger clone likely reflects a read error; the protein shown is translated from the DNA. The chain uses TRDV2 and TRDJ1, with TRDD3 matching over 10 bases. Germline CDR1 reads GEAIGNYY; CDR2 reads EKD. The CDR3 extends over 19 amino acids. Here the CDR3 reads CSCDTVGSTKGDTADKLIF. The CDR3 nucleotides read TGTTCCTGTGACACAGTAGGGTCCACAAAGGGGGATACGGCCGATAAACTCATCTTT.

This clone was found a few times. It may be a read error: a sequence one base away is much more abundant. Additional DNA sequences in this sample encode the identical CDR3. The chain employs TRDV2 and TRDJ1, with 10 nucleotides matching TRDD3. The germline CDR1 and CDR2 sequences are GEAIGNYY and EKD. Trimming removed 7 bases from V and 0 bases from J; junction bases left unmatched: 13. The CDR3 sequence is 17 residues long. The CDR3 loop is CACDRLGDFRDTDKLIF. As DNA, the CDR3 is TGTGCCTGCGATAGACTGGGGGATTTCAGGGACACCGATAAACTCATCTTT.

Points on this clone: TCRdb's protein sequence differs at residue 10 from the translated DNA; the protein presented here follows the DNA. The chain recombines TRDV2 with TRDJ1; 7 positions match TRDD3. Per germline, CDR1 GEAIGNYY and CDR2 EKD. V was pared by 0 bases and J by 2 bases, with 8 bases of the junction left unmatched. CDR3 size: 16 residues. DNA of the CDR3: TGTGCCTGTGACACCGTGGGACTGGGGAATACCGATAAACTCATCTTT. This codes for CACDTVGLGNTDKLIF.

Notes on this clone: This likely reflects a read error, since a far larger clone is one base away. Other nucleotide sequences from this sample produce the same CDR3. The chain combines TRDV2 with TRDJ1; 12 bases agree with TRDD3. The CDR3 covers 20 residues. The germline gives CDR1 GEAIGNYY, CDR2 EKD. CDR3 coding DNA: TGCGCCTGTGACGCCGTTGAGCACTCGCTGGGGGATACGAGGACCGATAAACTCATCTTT. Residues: CACDAVEHSLGDTRTDKLIF.

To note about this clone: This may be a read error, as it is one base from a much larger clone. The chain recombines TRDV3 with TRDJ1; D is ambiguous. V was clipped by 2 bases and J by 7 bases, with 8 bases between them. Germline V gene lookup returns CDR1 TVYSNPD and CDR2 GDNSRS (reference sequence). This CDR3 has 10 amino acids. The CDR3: CAFPPIKLIF. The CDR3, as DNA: TGTGCCTTTCCTCCGATTAAACTCATCTTT.

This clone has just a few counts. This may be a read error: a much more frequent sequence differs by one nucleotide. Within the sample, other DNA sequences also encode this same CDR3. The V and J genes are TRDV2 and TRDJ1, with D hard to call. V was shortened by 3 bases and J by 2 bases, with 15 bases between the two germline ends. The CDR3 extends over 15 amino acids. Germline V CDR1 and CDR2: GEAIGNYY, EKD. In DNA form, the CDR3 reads TGTGCCTGTGACCCCCTAACGAGGCCTACCGATAAACTCATCTTT. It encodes CACDPLTRPTDKLIF.

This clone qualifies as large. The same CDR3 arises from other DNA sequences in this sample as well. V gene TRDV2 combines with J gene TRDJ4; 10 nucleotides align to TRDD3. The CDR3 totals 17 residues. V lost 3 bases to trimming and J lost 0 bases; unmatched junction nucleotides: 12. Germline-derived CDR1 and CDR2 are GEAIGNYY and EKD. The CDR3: CACDSLLGDSNPRPLIF. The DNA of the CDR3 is TGTGCCTGTGACTCGTTACTGGGGGATTCGAACCCCAGACCCCTGATCTTT.

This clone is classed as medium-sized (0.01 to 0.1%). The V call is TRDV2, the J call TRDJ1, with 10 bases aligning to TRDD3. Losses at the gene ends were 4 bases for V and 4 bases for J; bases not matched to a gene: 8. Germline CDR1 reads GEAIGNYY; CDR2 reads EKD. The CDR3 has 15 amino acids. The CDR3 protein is CACDPLGDIGDKLIF. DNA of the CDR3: TGTGCCTGTGATCCCCTGGGGGATATCGGCGATAAACTCATCTTT.

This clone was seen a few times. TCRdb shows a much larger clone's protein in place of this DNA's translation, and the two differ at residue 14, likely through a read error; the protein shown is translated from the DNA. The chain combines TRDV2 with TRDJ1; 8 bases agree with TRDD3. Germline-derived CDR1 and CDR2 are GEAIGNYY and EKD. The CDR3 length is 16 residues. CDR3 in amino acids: CACEGLELGDTDKHIF. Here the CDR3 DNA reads TGTGCCTGTGAAGGTTTGGAGCTGGGGGACACCGATAAACACATCTTT.

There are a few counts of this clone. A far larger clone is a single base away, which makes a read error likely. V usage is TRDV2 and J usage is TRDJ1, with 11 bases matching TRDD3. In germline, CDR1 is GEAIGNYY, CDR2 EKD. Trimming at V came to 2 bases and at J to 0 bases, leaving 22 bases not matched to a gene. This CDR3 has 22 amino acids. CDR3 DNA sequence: TGTGCCTGTGACAAGATGAAAATGGGGGATACGGAAGTCTCCCTGTACACCGATAAACTCATCTTT. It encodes CACDKMKMGDTEVSLYTDKLIF.

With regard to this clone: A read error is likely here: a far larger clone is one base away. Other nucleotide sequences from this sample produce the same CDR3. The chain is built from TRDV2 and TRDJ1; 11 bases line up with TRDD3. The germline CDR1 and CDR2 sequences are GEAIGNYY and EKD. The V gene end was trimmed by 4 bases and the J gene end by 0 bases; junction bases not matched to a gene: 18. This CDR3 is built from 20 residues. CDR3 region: CACDKVLGDTKLLYTDKLIF. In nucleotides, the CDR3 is TGTGCCTGTGATAAGGTGCTGGGGGATACCAAGCTACTGTACACCGATAAACTCATCTTT.

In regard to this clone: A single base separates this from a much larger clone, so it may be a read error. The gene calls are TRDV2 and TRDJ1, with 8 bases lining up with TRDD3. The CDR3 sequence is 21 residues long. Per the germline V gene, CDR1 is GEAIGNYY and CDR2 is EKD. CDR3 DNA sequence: TGTGCCTGTGAAAGACTGGGGGCCCCGAATGCGAAAAGCCCTTACACCGATAAACGCATCTTT. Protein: CACERLGAPNAKSPYTDKRIF.

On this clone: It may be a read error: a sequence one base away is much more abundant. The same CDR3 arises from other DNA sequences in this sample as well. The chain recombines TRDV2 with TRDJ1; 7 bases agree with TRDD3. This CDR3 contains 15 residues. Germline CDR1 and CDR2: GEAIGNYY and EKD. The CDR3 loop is CACDSLGIGTDNLIF. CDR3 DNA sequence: TGTGCCTGTGACTCCTTGGGGATAGGCACCGATAACCTCATCTTT.

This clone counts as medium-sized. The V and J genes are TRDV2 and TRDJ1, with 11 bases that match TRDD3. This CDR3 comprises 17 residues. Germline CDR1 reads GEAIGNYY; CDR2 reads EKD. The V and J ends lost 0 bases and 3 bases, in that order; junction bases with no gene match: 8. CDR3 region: CACDTVGDTGGPDKLIF. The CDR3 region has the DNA TGTGCCTGTGACACCGTGGGGGATACGGGGGGACCCGATAAACTCATCTTT.